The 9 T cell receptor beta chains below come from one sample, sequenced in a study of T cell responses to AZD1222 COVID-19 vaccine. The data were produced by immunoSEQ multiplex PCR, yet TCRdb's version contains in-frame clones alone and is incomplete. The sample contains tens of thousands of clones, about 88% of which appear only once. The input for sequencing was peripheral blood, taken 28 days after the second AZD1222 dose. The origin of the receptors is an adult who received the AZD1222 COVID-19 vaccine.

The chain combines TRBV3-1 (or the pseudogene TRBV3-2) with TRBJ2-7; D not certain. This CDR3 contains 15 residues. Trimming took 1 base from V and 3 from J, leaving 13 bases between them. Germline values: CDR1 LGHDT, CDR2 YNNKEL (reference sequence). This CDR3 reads CASSQAGQASYEQYF. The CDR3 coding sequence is TGTGCCAGCAGCCAAGCTGGGCAGGCCAGCTACGAGCAGTACTTC.

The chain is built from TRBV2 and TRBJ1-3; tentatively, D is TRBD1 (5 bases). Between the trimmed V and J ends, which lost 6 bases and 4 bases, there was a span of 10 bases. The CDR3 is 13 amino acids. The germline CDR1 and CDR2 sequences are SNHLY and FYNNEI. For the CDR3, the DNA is TGTGCCAGCAGACGGGACCGAGGAAACACCATATATTTT. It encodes CASRRDRGNTIYF.

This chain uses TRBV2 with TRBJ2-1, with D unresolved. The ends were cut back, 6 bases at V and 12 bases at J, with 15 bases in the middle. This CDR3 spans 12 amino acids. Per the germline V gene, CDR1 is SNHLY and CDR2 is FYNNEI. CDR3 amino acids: CASRPDGFLQFF. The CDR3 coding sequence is TGTGCCAGCAGACCCGACGGCTTTTTGCAGTTCTTC.

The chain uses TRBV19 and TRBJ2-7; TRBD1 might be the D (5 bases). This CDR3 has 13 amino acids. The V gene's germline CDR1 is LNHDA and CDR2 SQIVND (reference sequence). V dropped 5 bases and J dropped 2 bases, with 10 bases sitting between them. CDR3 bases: TGTGCCAGTAGTCGGCAGGGAACCTACGAGCAGTACTTC. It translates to CASSRQGTYEQYF. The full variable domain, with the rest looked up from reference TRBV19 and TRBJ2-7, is DGGITQSPKYLFRKEGQNVTLSCEQNLNHDAMYWYRQDPGQGLRLIYYSQIVNDFQKGDIAEGYSVSREKKESFPLTVTSAQKNPTAFYLCASSRQGTYEQYFGPGTRLTVT.

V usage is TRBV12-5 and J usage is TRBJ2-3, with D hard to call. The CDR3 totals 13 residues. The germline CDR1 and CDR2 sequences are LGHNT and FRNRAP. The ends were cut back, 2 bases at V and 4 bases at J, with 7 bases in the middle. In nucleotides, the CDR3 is TGTGCTAGTGGTTTGCCTCCCTCAGATACGCAGTATTTT. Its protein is CASGLPPSDTQYF.

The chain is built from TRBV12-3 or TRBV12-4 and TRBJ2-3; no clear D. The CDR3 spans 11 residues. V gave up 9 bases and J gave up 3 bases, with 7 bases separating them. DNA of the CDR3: TGTGCCAGTAGAAGTACAGATACGCAGTATTTT. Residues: CASRSTDTQYF.

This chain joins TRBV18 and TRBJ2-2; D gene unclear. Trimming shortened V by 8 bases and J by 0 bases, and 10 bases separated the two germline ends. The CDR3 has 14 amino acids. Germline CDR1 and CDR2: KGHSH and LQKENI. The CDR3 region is CASPGPTNTGELFF. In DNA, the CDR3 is TGTGCCAGCCCGGGCCCTACGAACACCGGGGAGCTGTTTTTT.

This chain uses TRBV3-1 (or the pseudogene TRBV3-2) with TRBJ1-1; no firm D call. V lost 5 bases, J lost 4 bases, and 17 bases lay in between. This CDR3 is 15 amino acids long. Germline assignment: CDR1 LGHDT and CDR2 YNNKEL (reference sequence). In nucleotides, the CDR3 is TGTGCCAGCAGCTCCATGCCGACGGGCAGCACTGAAGCTTTCTTT. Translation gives CASSSMPTGSTEAFF.

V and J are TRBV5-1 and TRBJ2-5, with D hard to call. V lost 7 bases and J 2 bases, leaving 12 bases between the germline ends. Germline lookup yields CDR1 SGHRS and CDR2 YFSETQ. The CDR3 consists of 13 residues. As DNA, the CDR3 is TGCGCCAGCGCCGGTACACCTCAAGAGACCCAGTACTTC. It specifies CASAGTPQETQYF.